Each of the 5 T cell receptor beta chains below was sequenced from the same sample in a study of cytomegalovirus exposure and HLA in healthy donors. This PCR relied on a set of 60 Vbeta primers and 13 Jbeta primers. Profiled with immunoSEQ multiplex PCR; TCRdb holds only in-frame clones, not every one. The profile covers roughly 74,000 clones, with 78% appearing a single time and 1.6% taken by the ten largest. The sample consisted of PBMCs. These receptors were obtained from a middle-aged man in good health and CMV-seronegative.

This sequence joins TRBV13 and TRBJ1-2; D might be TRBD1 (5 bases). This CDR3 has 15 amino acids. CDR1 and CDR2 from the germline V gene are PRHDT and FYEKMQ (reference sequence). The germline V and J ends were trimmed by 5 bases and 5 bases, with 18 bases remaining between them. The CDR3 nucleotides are TGTGCCAGCAGCGCCTCCACAGGAACCCTTTATGGCTACACCTTC. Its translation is CASSASTGTLYGYTF.

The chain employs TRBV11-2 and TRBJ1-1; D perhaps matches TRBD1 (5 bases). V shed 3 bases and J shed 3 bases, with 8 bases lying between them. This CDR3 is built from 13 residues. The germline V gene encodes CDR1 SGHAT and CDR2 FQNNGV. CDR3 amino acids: CASSFGADTEAFF. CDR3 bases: TGTGCCAGCAGCTTTGGGGCAGACACTGAAGCTTTCTTT. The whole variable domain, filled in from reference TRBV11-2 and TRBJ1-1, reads EAGVAQSPRYKIIEKRQSVAFWCNPISGHATLYWYQQILGQGPKLLIQFQNNGVVDDSQLPKDRFSAERLKGVDSTLKIQPAKLEDSAVYLCASSFGADTEAFFGQGTRLTVV.

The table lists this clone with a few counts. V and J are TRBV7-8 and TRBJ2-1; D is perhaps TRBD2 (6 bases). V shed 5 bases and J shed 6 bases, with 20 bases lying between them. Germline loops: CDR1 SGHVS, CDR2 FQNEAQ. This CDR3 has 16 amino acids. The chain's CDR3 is CASSPILSTSLNEQFF. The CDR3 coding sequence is TGTGCCAGCAGCCCGATACTATCTACTAGCCTCAATGAGCAGTTCTTC.

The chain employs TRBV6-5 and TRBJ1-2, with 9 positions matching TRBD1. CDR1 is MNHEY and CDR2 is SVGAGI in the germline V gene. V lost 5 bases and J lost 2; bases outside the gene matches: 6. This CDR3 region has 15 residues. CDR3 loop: CASSTGDRVNYGYTF. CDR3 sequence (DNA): TGTGCCAGCAGTACCGGGGACAGGGTGAACTATGGCTACACCTTC.

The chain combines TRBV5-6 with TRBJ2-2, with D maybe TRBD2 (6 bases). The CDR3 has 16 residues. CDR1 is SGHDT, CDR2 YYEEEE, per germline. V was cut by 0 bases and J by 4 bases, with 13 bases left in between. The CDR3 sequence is CASSLDVGEVTGELFF. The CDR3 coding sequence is TGTGCCAGCAGCTTGGATGTAGGGGAGGTCACCGGGGAGCTGTTTTTT.